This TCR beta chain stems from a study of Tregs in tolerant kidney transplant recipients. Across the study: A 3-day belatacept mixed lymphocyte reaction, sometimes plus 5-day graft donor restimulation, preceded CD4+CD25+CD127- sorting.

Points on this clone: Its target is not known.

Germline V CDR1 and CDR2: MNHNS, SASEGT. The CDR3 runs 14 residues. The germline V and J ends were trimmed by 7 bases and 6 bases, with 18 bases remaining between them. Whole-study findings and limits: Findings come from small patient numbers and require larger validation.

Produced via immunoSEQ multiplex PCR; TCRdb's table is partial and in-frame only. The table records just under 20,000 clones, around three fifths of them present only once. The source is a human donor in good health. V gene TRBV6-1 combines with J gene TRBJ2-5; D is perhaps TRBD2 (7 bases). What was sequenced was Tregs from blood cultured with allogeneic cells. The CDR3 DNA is TGTGCCAGCACGTTAGGGGGGGATAGGAAGACCCAGTACTTC. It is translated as CASTLGGDRKTQYF.